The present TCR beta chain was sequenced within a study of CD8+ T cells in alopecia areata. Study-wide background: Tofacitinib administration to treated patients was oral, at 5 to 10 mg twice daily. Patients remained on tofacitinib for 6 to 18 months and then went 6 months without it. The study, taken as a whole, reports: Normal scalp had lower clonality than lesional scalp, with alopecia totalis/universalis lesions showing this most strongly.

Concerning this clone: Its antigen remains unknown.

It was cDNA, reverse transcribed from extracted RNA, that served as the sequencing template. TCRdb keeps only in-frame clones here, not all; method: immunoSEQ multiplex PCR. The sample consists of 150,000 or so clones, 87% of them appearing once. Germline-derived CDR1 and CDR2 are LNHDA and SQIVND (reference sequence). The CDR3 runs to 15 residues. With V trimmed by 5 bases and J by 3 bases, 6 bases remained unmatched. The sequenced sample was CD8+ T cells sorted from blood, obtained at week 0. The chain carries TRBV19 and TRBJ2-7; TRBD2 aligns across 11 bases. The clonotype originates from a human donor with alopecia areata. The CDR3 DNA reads TGTGCCAGTAGTGCCGATAGCGGGGGGGGCTACGAGCAGTACTTC. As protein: CASSADSGGGYEQYF.